The present TCR beta chain was sequenced within a study of cytomegalovirus exposure and HLA in healthy donors. Study results and limitations: Analysis performed later showed TCR beta chains linked to HLA being more clonally expanded than equally common others.

PCR used 60 Vbeta primers and 13 Jbeta primers. The method was immunoSEQ multiplex PCR; TCRdb's version includes in-frame clones alone and lacks a portion of them. The data show around 120,000 clones, over 60% seen once. Turning to this clone: No antigen is known for it.

The sequenced sample was PBMCs. The TCR sequence derives from a human donor in good health.

The CDR3 is CASSQTGGLAVEQYF. CDR3 nucleotide sequence: TGTGCCAGCTCACAAACGGGGGGGTTAGCAGTTGAGCAGTACTTC. The chain recombines TRBV18 with TRBJ2-7, with TRBD2 matching 8 bases. CDR1 and CDR2 from the germline V gene are KGHSH and LQKENI. With V trimmed by 4 bases and J by 7 bases, 12 bases remained unmatched. This CDR3 spans 15 amino acids.